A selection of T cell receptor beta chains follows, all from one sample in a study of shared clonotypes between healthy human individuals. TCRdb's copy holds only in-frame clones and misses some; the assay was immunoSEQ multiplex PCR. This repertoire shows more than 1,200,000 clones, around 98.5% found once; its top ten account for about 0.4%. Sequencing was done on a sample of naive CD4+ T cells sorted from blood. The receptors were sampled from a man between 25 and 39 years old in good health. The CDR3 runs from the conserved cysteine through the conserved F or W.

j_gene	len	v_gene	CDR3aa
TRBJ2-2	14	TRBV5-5	CASSSREGPVELFF
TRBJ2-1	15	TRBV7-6	CASSLARGSYNEQFF
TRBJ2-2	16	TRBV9	CASSATSDRRSGELFF
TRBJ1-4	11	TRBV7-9	CASSPSTKLFF
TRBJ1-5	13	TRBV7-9	CASSLQGGSAQHF
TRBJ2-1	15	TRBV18	CASSPLRPRGSEQFF
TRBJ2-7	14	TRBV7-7	CASSLDGTGFEQYF
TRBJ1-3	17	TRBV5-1	CASSLAGVEVSGNTIYF
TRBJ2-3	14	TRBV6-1	CASSEPGQKDTQYF
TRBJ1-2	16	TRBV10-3	CAISESATEINYGYTF
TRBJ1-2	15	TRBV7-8	CASSLGQGGVYGYTF
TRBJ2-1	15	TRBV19	CASSFKTSGHNEQFF
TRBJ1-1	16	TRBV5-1	CASSFLSLTENTEAFF
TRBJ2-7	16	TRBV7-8	CASSLAGTSVSYEQYF
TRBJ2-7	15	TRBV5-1	CASSRAGTTTYEQYF
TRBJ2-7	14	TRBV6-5	CASRRTSGMYEQYF
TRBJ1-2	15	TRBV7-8	CASSQDRISNYGYTF
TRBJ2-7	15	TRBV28	CASSPHGTSYGEQYF
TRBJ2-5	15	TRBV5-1	CASSPNLSGQETQYF
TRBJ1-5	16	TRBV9	CASSVGPGYPNQPQHF
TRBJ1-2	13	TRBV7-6	CASSSNQGRGYTF
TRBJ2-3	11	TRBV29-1	CSVSRSDTQYF
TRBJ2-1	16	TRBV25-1	CASSERAGGPHNEQFF
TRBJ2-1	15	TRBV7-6	CASRAGGGPINEQFF
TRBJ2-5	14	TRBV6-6	CASSIPGVKETQYF
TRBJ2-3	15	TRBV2	CASSEGLTGTDTQYF